Shown below are 17 T cell receptor beta chains from a single sample sequenced in a study of blood T cells in healthy people across ages. With a J-beta primer mix and a sample-barcoded 5' primer, a second PCR ran about 7 to 12 cycles. Each CDR3 protein is one row after TCRdb ran MiXCR on the 5' RACE reads. The data hold 850,000 to 950,000 distinct CDR3 sequences, with 29% observed a single time. Sequencing input: blood. Receptor source: a woman at least 80 years old in good health.

This clonotype has a handful of counts. One base away lies a much larger clone, so this may be a sequencing read error. This sequence joins TRBV7-9 and TRBJ2-7, with 9 bases matching TRBD1. Germline V lookup: CDR1 SEHNR, CDR2 FQNEAQ (reference sequence). The CDR3 covers 16 residues. The chain's CDR3 is CAGSFFTGQGIGEQYF. CDR3 coding DNA: TGTGCCGGCAGCTTTTTTACGGGACAGGGTATTGGCGAGCAGTACTTC.

There are many counts of this clonotype. The chain is built from TRBV29-1 and TRBJ2-3; D uncertain. This CDR3 has 12 residues. The ends were cut back, 2 bases at V and 5 bases at J, with 8 bases in the middle. CDR1 SQVTM and CDR2 ANQGSEA come from the germline V gene. This chain's CDR3 is CSVERSGDTQYF. The CDR3 region has the DNA TGCAGCGTTGAAAGAAGTGGAGATACGCAGTATTTT.

This clonotype occurred many times. The chain is built from TRBV5-1 and TRBJ2-1; D is perhaps TRBD1 (6 bases). The CDR3 has 15 residues. In germline, CDR1 is SGHRS, CDR2 YFSETQ. The V gene lost 0 bases and the J gene lost 4 bases, with 11 bases spanning the gap. Here the CDR3 reads CASSLDGTTYNEQFF. DNA of the CDR3: TGCGCCAGCAGCTTGGATGGGACAACATACAATGAGCAGTTCTTC.

Of note for this clonotype: This may stem from a read error, because a much larger clone lies one nucleotide away. For the CDR3, the DNA is TGTGCCACCAGTGAGCTAAGGATCGGAGGCATCAATGAGCAGTTCTTC. Its translation: CATSELRIGGINEQFF. V usage is TRBV24-1 and J usage is TRBJ2-1; D is possibly TRBD2 (5 bases). The CDR3 consists of 16 residues. CDR1 KGHDR and CDR2 SFDVKD come from the germline V gene. V was trimmed by 4 bases and J by 6 bases, leaving 18 bases between them.

J is TRBJ2-3 and V is TRBV4-3; D is uncertain. V lost 0 bases, J lost 0 bases, and 10 bases lay in between. Germline CDR1 reads LGHNA; CDR2 reads YSLEER. The CDR3 contains 16 residues. CDR3 amino acids: CASSQDGEFSTDTQYF. The CDR3 coding sequence is TGCGCCAGCAGCCAAGATGGAGAGTTTAGCACAGATACGCAGTATTTT.

The sample holds many counts of this clonotype. The chain employs TRBV18 and TRBJ2-7, with D hard to call. Germline V CDR1 and CDR2: KGHSH, LQKENI. Deletions cut 0 bases from V and 6 bases from J, with 12 bases between. This CDR3 comprises 14 residues. The CDR3 DNA follows: TGTGCCAGCTCACCACCGAGTCAGCAACGCGAGCAGTACTTC. Translation gives CASSPPSQQREQYF.

The rearrangement uses TRBV6-6 and TRBJ1-1; D is ambiguous. Looked up from germline, CDR1 is MNHNY and CDR2 is SVGAGI (reference sequence). This CDR3 is 13 amino acids long. The CDR3 nucleotides are TGTGCTCATAAGGCGGGCGGGAACACTGAAGCTTTCTTT. Amino acids: CAHKAGGNTEAFF.

In this sample, this clonotype turned up many times. This chain joins TRBV20-1 and TRBJ2-5, with 8 bases that match TRBD2. V lost 4 bases to trimming and J lost 4 bases; unmatched junction nucleotides: 8. Germline V CDR1 and CDR2: DFQATT, SNEGSKA (reference sequence). The CDR3 contains 14 residues. The CDR3 loop is CSAKRGLAPETQYF. The CDR3 bases are TGCAGTGCTAAAAGAGGACTAGCCCCAGAGACCCAGTACTTC.

Regarding this clonotype: This may be a read error: a much more frequent sequence differs by one nucleotide. CDR3 sequence: CTSRGISTDTQYF. For the CDR3, the DNA is TGTACCAGCAGGGGGATAAGCACAGATACGCAGTATTTT. J is TRBJ2-3 and V is TRBV6-2 or TRBV6-3; 7 bases align to TRBD1. The germline V gene encodes CDR1 MNHEY and CDR2 SVGEGT. The CDR3 totals 13 residues.

Many counts were recorded for this clonotype. The J gene is TRBJ2-1, the V gene TRBV24-1, with 9 bases identical to TRBD1. The CDR3 is 15 residues long. Germline CDR1 is KGHDR and CDR2 is SFDVKD. V was clipped by 5 bases and J by 5 bases; unmatched bases: 6. The CDR3 protein is CATSVGQGFNNEQFF. The DNA for the CDR3 is TGTGCCACCAGTGTCGGACAGGGGTTCAACAATGAGCAGTTCTTC.

Comments on this clonotype: A much larger clone lies one base from this, so it may be a read error. The chain has TRBV3-1 and TRBJ2-1; 10 bases agree with TRBD1. Germline-derived CDR1 and CDR2 are LGHDT and YNNKEL (reference sequence). This CDR3 region has 16 residues. V lost 4 bases and J lost 8; bases outside the gene matches: 11. DNA of the CDR3: TGTGCCAGCAGCCCACCACGAGGGACAGGGGTCCATGAGCAGTTCTTC. It yields the protein CASSPPRGTGVHEQFF.

Concerning this clonotype itself: A much larger clone lies one base from this, so it may be a read error. The chain has TRBV19 and TRBJ2-5, with D uncertain. Trimming pared 4 bases from V and 11 bases from J, leaving 11 bases between. This CDR3 contains 11 residues. In germline, CDR1 is LNHDA, CDR2 SQIVND (reference sequence). Here the CDR3 reads CASSTIHEQYF. The CDR3 DNA reads TGTGCCAGTAGTACGATCCATGAGCAGTACTTC.

This clonotype was picked up a small number of times. The chain joins TRBV9 to TRBJ2-1; possibly TRBD1 for D (6 bases). The CDR3 length is 16 residues. Trimming left V 3 bases short and J 0 bases short, with 13 bases between. In germline, CDR1 is SGDLS, CDR2 YYNGEE. CDR3 sequence (DNA): TGTGCCAGCAGCGCCACCTTAGGGGGCTCCTACAATGAGCAGTTCTTC. Translated, it gives CASSATLGGSYNEQFF.

In the case of this clonotype: The junction departs from germline at one end; a sequencing error may be responsible. The chain carries TRBV5-6 and TRBJ2-2, with D unclear. The CDR3 length is 12 residues. Germline V gives CDR1 SGHDT, CDR2 YYEEEE. CDR3 residues: CASSSLTAELFF. For the CDR3, the DNA is TGTGCCAGCAGCTCTCTCACCGCGGAGCTGTTTTTT.

The chain is built from TRBV12-3 or TRBV12-4 and TRBJ2-1; D is possibly TRBD2 (6 bases). V dropped 6 bases and J dropped 12 bases, with 15 bases sitting between them. The CDR3 has 12 amino acids. CDR3 sequence: CASSPGLGGQFF. CDR3 bases: TGTGCCAGCAGCCCCGGTTTGGGGGGGCAGTTCTTC.

This clonotype has ten or more counts. The rearrangement uses TRBV6-2 or TRBV6-3 and TRBJ1-5, with D perhaps matching TRBD1 (6 bases). Trimming cost V 2 bases and J 4 bases, with 12 bases left between them. CDR1 and CDR2 from the germline V gene are MNHEY and SVGEGT. CDR3 length equals 15 residues. CDR3 amino acids: CASSYLGQRNQPQHF. CDR3 nucleotides: TGTGCCAGCAGTTACCTGGGACAACGGAATCAGCCCCAGCATTTT.

This clonotype was observed at least ten times. V is TRBV29-1 and J is TRBJ2-5, with D tentatively TRBD1 (5 bases). The V and J ends lost 8 bases and 1 base respectively, with 11 bases between them. There are 12 residues in the CDR3. Germline V lookup: CDR1 SQVTM, CDR2 ANQGSEA. The CDR3 spells CSSADSQETQYF. DNA of the CDR3: TGCAGCTCGGCTGACAGCCAAGAGACCCAGTACTTC.